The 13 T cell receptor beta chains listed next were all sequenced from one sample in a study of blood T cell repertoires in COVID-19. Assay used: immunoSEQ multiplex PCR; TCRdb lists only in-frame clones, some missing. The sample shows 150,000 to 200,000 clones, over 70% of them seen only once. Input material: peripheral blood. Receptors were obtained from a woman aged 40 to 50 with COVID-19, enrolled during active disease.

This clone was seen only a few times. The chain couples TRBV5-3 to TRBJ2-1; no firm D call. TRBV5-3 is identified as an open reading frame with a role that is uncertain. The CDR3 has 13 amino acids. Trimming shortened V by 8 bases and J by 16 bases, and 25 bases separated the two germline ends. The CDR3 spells CASSVRKTPSSFF. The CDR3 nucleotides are TGTGCCAGCTCCGTGAGGAAGACGCCCTCCTCCTTCTTC.

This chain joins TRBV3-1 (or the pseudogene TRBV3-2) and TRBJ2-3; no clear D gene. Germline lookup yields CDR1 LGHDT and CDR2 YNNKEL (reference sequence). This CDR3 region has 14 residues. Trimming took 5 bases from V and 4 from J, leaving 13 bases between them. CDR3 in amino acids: CASSSPGVADTQYF. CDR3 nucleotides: TGTGCCAGCAGCTCGCCCGGTGTCGCAGATACGCAGTATTTT.

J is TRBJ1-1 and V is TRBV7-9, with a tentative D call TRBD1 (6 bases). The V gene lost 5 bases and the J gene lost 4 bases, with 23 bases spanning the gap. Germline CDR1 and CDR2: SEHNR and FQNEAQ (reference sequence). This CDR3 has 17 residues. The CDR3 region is CASSPPNHKGGSTEAFF. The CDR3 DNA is TGTGCCAGCAGCCCGCCCAACCATAAGGGGGGGAGCACTGAAGCTTTCTTT.

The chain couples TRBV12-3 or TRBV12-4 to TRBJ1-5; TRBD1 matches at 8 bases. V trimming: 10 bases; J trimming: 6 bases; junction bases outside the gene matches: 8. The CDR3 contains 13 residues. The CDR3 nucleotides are TGTGCCACTGGACAGGGCGGTGGTCAGCCCCAGCATTTT. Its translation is CATGQGGGQPQHF.

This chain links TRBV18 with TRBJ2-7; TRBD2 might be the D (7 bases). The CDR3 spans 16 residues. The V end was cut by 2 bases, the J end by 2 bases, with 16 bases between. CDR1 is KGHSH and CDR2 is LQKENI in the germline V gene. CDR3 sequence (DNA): TGTGCCAGCTCACCAATTGGGGGGGGCCTCACCTACGAGCAGTACTTC. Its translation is CASSPIGGGLTYEQYF.

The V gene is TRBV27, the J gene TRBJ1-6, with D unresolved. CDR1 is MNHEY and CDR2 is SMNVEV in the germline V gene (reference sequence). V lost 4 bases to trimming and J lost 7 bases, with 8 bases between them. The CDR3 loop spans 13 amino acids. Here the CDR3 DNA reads TGTGCCAGCAGTTACTTGACAAATTCACCCCTCCACTTT. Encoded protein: CASSYLTNSPLHF.

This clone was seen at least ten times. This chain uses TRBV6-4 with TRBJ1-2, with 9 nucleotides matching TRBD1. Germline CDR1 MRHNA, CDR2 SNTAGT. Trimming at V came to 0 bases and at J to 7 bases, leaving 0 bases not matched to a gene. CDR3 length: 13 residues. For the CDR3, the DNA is TGTGCCAGCAGTGACTCGGACAGGGGTGGCTACACCTTC. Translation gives CASSDSDRGGYTF.

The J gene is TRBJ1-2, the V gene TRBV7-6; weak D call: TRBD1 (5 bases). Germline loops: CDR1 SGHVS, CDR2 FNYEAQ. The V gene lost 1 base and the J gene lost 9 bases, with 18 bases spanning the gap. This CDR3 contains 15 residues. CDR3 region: CASSLGEAGRKSYTF. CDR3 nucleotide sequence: TGTGCCAGCAGCTTAGGGGAAGCAGGGCGGAAGAGCTACACCTTC.

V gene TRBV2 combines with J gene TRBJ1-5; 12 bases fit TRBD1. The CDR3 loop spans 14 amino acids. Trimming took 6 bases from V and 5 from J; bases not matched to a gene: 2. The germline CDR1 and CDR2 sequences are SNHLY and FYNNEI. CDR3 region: CASSGTGGDQPQHF. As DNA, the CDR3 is TGTGCCAGCAGCGGGACAGGGGGCGATCAGCCCCAGCATTTT.

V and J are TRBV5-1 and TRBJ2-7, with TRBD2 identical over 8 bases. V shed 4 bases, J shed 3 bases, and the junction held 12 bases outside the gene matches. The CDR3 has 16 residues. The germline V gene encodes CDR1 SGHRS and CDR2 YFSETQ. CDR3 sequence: CASSREAGTRDYEQYF. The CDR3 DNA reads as TGCGCCAGCAGCCGGGAGGCAGGGACTAGGGACTACGAGCAGTACTTC.

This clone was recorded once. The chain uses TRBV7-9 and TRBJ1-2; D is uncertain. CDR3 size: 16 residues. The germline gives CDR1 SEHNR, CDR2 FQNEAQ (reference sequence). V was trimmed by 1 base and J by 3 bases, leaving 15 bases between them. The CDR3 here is CASSLDLRERDYGYTF. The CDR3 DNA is TGTGCCAGCAGCTTAGATTTGAGGGAAAGAGACTATGGCTACACCTTC. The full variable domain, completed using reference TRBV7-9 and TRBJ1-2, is DTGVSQNPRHKITKRGQNVTFRCDPISEHNRLYWYRQTLGQGPEFLTYFQNEAQLEKSRLLSDRFSAERPKGSFSTLEIQRTEQGDSAMYLCASSLDLRERDYGYTFGSGTRLTVV.

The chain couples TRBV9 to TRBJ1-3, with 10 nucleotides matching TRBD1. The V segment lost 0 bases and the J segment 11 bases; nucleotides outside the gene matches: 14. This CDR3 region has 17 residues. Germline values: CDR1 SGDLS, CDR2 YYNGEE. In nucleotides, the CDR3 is TGTGCCAGCAGCGTAGCTCCTCGACAGGGGGCCGGGATAGCCATATATTTT. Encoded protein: CASSVAPRQGAGIAIYF.

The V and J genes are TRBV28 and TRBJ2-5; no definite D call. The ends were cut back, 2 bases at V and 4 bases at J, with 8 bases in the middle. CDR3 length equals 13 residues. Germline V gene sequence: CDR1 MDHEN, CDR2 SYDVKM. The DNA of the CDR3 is TGTGCCAGCAGTTTACAACAGTTAGAGACCCAGTACTTC. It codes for CASSLQQLETQYF.